This T cell receptor beta chain was captured by sequencing in a study of CD8+CD57+ T cells in acquired aplastic anemia. For CDR3 and TCR beta VDJ profiling, genomic DNA was the template used. MiXCR was run by TCRdb on the reads, yielding one entry per CDR3 protein. This sample has 98,000 or so distinct CDR3 sequences, with roughly 51% found just once. Study results and limitations: Found in both controls and patients were 25 to 35 CD8+ CDR3 sequences.

This clonotype was counted many times. Its antigen remains unknown. What was sequenced was sorted CD4+, CD8+, or CD8+CD57+ T cells (not recorded which) from PBMCs. This clonotype was obtained from a human donor in good health, serving as a control.

CDR3 region: CASSILEVSFSGNTIYF. In DNA, the CDR3 is TGTGCCAGTAGTATATTGGAAGTGAGCTTCTCTGGAAACACCATATATTTT. This chain joins TRBV19 and TRBJ1-3, with unresolved D. This CDR3 has 17 residues. The V gene's germline CDR1 is LNHDA and CDR2 SQIVND (reference sequence). Trimming pared 2 bases from V and 0 bases from J, leaving 14 bases between.